This is a list of T cell receptor beta chains from one sample in a study of OX40 agonist ivuxolimab in advanced cancers. Only in-frame clones appear in the TCRdb table, and some are missing; sequencing was by immunoSEQ multiplex PCR. The top ten hold approximately 26% of the sample, which has about 12,000 clones, more than 70% seen once. Here the sequenced sample was CD4+ or CD8+ T cells sorted from blood, taken in a trial of the OX40 agonist ivuxolimab. The source of these receptors is an adult with an advanced solid tumor such as melanoma, head and neck, liver or kidney cancer. The CDR3 runs from the conserved cysteine through the conserved F or W. Fields, in order: CDR3 protein, CDR3 DNA, D gene, J gene, V gene, clone size. A D gene is named only where the DNA matches it firmly. Clone size is not always given. Where it is, it says once, few, many or a class for expanded clones.

cdr3_aa: CASSSAGTGNPHEQYF
cdr3_nt: TGTGCCAGCAGCTCCGCCGGGACAGGGAACCCCCACGAGCAGTACTTC
d_call: TRBD1
j_call: TRBJ2-7
v_call: TRBV7-9
clone_size: NA

cdr3_aa: CASSSGTSPWDEQYF
cdr3_nt: TGTGCCAGCAGCTCCGGGACTAGCCCTTGGGACGAGCAGTACTTC
d_call: TRBD2
j_call: TRBJ2-7
v_call: TRBV7-8
clone_size: NA

cdr3_aa: CASRKGSGDAYEQYF
cdr3_nt: TGTGCCAGCAGGAAGGGGTCAGGGGATGCTTACGAGCAGTACTTC
d_call: NA
j_call: TRBJ2-7
v_call: TRBV2
clone_size: few

cdr3_aa: CASSFRGRGNQPQHF
cdr3_nt: TGTGCCAGCAGTTTCAGGGGTAGGGGCAATCAGCCCCAGCATTTT
d_call: NA
j_call: TRBJ1-5
v_call: TRBV28
clone_size: few

cdr3_aa: CASSFTAGWNTEAFF
cdr3_nt: TGTGCCAGCAGCTTCACCGCAGGGTGGAACACTGAAGCTTTCTTT
d_call: NA
j_call: TRBJ1-1
v_call: TRBV5-6
clone_size: NA

cdr3_aa: CASSSPRVEQVGYNEQFF
cdr3_nt: TGTGCCAGCAGTTCCCCCAGGGTGGAGCAGGTGGGATACAATGAGCAGTTCTTC
d_call: NA
j_call: TRBJ2-1
v_call: TRBV28
clone_size: NA

cdr3_aa: CASSFGTELDQYF
cdr3_nt: TGTGCCAGCAGCTTCGGGACTGAACTTGACCAGTATTTT
d_call: NA
j_call: TRBJ2-3
v_call: TRBV11-2
clone_size: once

cdr3_aa: CSVEEGSYGYTF
cdr3_nt: TGCAGCGTTGAAGAGGGGTCCTATGGCTACACCTTC
d_call: NA
j_call: TRBJ1-2
v_call: TRBV29-1
clone_size: few

cdr3_aa: CASSVGSSGGQETQYF
cdr3_nt: TGTGCCAGCAGCGTAGGATCGAGCGGGGGTCAAGAGACCCAGTACTTC
d_call: TRBD2
j_call: TRBJ2-5
v_call: TRBV9
clone_size: NA

cdr3_aa: CASSGQSYSGEKFF
cdr3_nt: TGTGCCAGCAGCGGACAGAGTTACTCAGGGGAAAAGTTCTTC
d_call: NA
j_call: TRBJ2-1
v_call: TRBV5-5
clone_size: NA

cdr3_aa: CASNRDNQPQHF
cdr3_nt: TGTGCCAGCAACAGGGACAATCAGCCCCAGCATTTT
d_call: NA
j_call: TRBJ1-5
v_call: TRBV6-6
clone_size: few

cdr3_aa: CTSSANRWDSPVF
cdr3_nt: TGCACCAGCAGCGCCAATAGATGGGACAGCCCTGTCTTC
d_call: TRBD1
j_call: TRBJ2-1
v_call: TRBV4-3
clone_size: NA

cdr3_aa: CASSLGVFGGAGTEAFF
cdr3_nt: TGTGCCAGCAGCTTAGGCGTGTTTGGGGGGGCTGGCACTGAAGCTTTCTTT
d_call: NA
j_call: TRBJ1-1
v_call: TRBV7-8
clone_size: NA

cdr3_aa: CASSERRLEFSYEQYF
cdr3_nt: TGTGCCAGCAGTGAAAGAAGACTAGAATTTTCCTACGAGCAGTACTTC
d_call: NA
j_call: TRBJ2-7
v_call: TRBV2
clone_size: NA

cdr3_aa: CASSVTLAGGSNIQYF
cdr3_nt: TGTGCCAGCAGTGTAACGCTAGCGGGAGGGTCAAACATTCAGTACTTC
d_call: TRBD2
j_call: TRBJ2-4
v_call: TRBV2
clone_size: once

cdr3_aa: CASSSSTDTQYF
cdr3_nt: TGCGCCAGCAGCTCTAGCACAGATACGCAGTATTTT
d_call: NA
j_call: TRBJ2-3
v_call: TRBV5-1
clone_size: NA

cdr3_aa: CASSYTPDRADEQYF
cdr3_nt: TGTGCCAGCAGCTACACACCCGACAGGGCAGACGAGCAGTACTTC
d_call: TRBD1
j_call: TRBJ2-7
v_call: TRBV5-5
clone_size: NA

cdr3_aa: CSVEEPGTAEAFF
cdr3_nt: TGCAGCGTTGAAGAGCCAGGGACAGCTGAAGCTTTCTTT
d_call: TRBD1
j_call: TRBJ1-1
v_call: TRBV29-1
clone_size: NA

cdr3_aa: CASSQDSRGLEYEQYF
cdr3_nt: TGCGCCAGCAGCCAAGATTCGCGTGGGCTGGAGTACGAGCAGTACTTC
d_call: NA
j_call: TRBJ2-7
v_call: TRBV4-3
clone_size: NA

cdr3_aa: CASSIGVAGAEQFF
cdr3_nt: TGTGCCAGTAGTATTGGAGTAGCGGGAGCTGAGCAGTTCTTC
d_call: TRBD2
j_call: TRBJ2-1
v_call: TRBV19
clone_size: NA

cdr3_aa: CASIRKENTEAFF
cdr3_nt: TGTGCCAGCATACGAAAGGAGAACACTGAAGCTTTCTTT
d_call: NA
j_call: TRBJ1-1
v_call: TRBV6-1
clone_size: NA

cdr3_aa: CASSRRTDQETQYF
cdr3_nt: TGTGCCAGCAGCCGCCGGACAGACCAAGAGACCCAGTACTTC
d_call: NA
j_call: TRBJ2-5
v_call: TRBV7-8
clone_size: NA

cdr3_aa: CASSQELAGVLFF
cdr3_nt: TGCGCCAGCAGCCAAGAGCTAGCGGGAGTCCTTTTCTTC
d_call: TRBD2
j_call: TRBJ2-1
v_call: TRBV4-1
clone_size: NA

cdr3_aa: CASSRAITDTQYF
cdr3_nt: TGTGCCAGTAGTCGAGCAATCACAGATACGCAGTATTTT
d_call: NA
j_call: TRBJ2-3
v_call: TRBV19
clone_size: NA

cdr3_aa: CAISEVAALGNTIYF
cdr3_nt: TGTGCCATCAGTGAAGTGGCAGCCCTTGGAAACACCATATATTTT
d_call: NA
j_call: TRBJ1-3
v_call: TRBV10-3
clone_size: few

cdr3_aa: CASGQARTGSTDTQYF
cdr3_nt: TGCGCCAGCGGCCAAGCCAGGACGGGAAGCACAGATACGCAGTATTTT
d_call: NA
j_call: TRBJ2-3
v_call: TRBV4-1
clone_size: NA

cdr3_aa: CAISSTGGQNQPQHF
cdr3_nt: TGTGCCATCAGTTCGACAGGGGGACAAAATCAGCCCCAGCATTTT
d_call: TRBD1
j_call: TRBJ1-5
v_call: TRBV10-3
clone_size: NA

cdr3_aa: CASSGQQGEVMYF
cdr3_nt: TGTGCCAGCAGTGGGCAACAAGGGGAGGTAATGTACTTC
d_call: NA
j_call: TRBJ2-4
v_call: TRBV2
clone_size: once

cdr3_aa: CASTYGGTGELFF
cdr3_nt: TGTGCCAGCACCTACGGGGGTACCGGGGAGCTGTTTTTT
d_call: NA
j_call: TRBJ2-2
v_call: TRBV6-6
clone_size: NA

cdr3_aa: CATSKGRQELFGYTF
cdr3_nt: TGTGCCACCAGCAAAGGACGACAGGAGCTATTCGGCTACACCTTC
d_call: NA
j_call: TRBJ1-2
v_call: TRBV15
clone_size: NA

cdr3_aa: CASTPYWRTEAFF
cdr3_nt: TGTGCCAGCACTCCGTATTGGAGGACTGAAGCTTTCTTT
d_call: NA
j_call: TRBJ1-1
v_call: TRBV28
clone_size: NA

cdr3_aa: CASSVLGRTGYGYTF
cdr3_nt: TGTGCCAGCAGTGTCCTTGGTCGGACGGGCTATGGCTACACCTTC
d_call: NA
j_call: TRBJ1-2
v_call: TRBV28
clone_size: NA

cdr3_aa: CASSLRAGDRQPQHF
cdr3_nt: TGTGCCAGCAGTCTGAGGGCAGGGGATCGTCAGCCCCAGCATTTT
d_call: NA
j_call: TRBJ1-5
v_call: TRBV7-2
clone_size: NA

cdr3_aa: CASSLVGNYGYTF
cdr3_nt: TGTGCCAGCAGCTTAGTAGGGAACTATGGCTACACCTTC
d_call: NA
j_call: TRBJ1-2
v_call: TRBV7-9
clone_size: few

cdr3_aa: CASSEWGTGNYGYTF
cdr3_nt: TGTGCCAGCAGTGAATGGGGGACAGGGAACTATGGCTACACCTTC
d_call: TRBD1
j_call: TRBJ1-2
v_call: TRBV2
clone_size: NA

cdr3_aa: CAWSGTANTGELFF
cdr3_nt: TGTGCCTGGAGTGGGACAGCGAACACCGGGGAGCTGTTTTTT
d_call: NA
j_call: TRBJ2-2
v_call: TRBV30
clone_size: few

cdr3_aa: CASSDWAETQYF
cdr3_nt: TGTGCCAGCAGTGATTGGGCCGAGACCCAGTACTTC
d_call: NA
j_call: TRBJ2-5
v_call: TRBV2
clone_size: NA

cdr3_aa: CASSLWGSPYEQYF
cdr3_nt: TGTGCCAGCAGCTTGTGGGGATCCCCTTACGAGCAGTACTTC
d_call: NA
j_call: TRBJ2-7
v_call: TRBV5-4
clone_size: NA

cdr3_aa: CASSVEDYQETQYF
cdr3_nt: TGTGCCAGCAGCGTAGAGGACTACCAAGAGACCCAGTACTTC
d_call: NA
j_call: TRBJ2-5
v_call: TRBV9
clone_size: few

cdr3_aa: CASSIGQGHNNEQFF
cdr3_nt: TGTGCCAGCAGCATAGGACAGGGGCATAACAATGAGCAGTTCTTC
d_call: TRBD1
j_call: TRBJ2-1
v_call: TRBV5-4
clone_size: once

cdr3_aa: CASSYQGAGELFF
cdr3_nt: TGTGCCAGCAGTTACCAGGGAGCCGGGGAGCTGTTTTTT
d_call: NA
j_call: TRBJ2-2
v_call: TRBV6-5
clone_size: NA

cdr3_aa: CASRNLGYNEQFF
cdr3_nt: TGTGCCAGCAGAAACCTGGGGTACAATGAGCAGTTCTTC
d_call: NA
j_call: TRBJ2-1
v_call: TRBV2
clone_size: NA

cdr3_aa: CASSQGWPYEQYF
cdr3_nt: TGTGCCAGCTCCCAAGGGTGGCCCTACGAGCAGTACTTC
d_call: NA
j_call: TRBJ2-7
v_call: TRBV2
clone_size: hyperexpanded